This T cell receptor beta chain was retrieved from a study of T-cell memory formation after mild COVID-19. Overall study: TCR clusters showed largely donor specificity. Points from the study as a whole: Most CD4+ clones that shrank were in CM and EM, while CD8+ ones turned up in EMRA. Clones shrinking from day 15 to 85 showed even CD4/CD8 mixes; later expanders tilted CD4+.

One entry per CDR3 protein, called by TCRdb with MiXCR from the 5' RACE reads. The sample consists of about 190,000 distinct CDR3 sequences, 18% of them appearing once. This clonotype was found a few times. Its matching antigen is unknown. CDR3 size: 16 residues. Trimming pared 0 bases from V and 2 bases from J, leaving 9 bases between. Germline V gene sequence: CDR1 SGHKS, CDR2 YYEKEE (reference sequence). The V and J genes are TRBV5-5 and TRBJ2-6, with D hard to call. The clonotype was recovered from an adult woman who had mild COVID-19 (a few samples of this study predate the infection). Cell type and time point are not known. Source material: PBMCs or a T cell subset sorted from them (not recorded which). This CDR3 reads CASSLGGNAGANVLTF. In DNA, the CDR3 is TGTGCCAGCAGCTTGGGGGGTAATGCTGGGGCCAACGTCCTGACTTTC.